The 15 T cell receptor beta chains listed next were all sequenced from one sample in a study of regulatory T cells in long-lasting Graves disease. Arm-PCR of CDR3 regions and iRepertoire HTBI primers were used to build TCR beta libraries. One entry per CDR3 protein, called by TCRdb with MiXCR from the multiplex PCR reads. The data contain hundreds of thousands of distinct CDR3 sequences, less than 25% of them singletons. Time point of the sample: persistent/refractory GD, antithyroid drugs over 5 years with positive TRAb. From RNA extracted from PBMCs, the TCR library was made. The input for sequencing was peripheral blood mononuclear cells (PBMCs), taken when the disease was refractory, from a patient treated with antithyroid drugs. The receptors derive from a female donor with Graves disease.

This clonotype was picked up one time. The chain links TRBV6-2 or TRBV6-3 to TRBJ1-5; D is unclear. This CDR3 has 13 residues. The V gene lost 5 bases and the J gene lost 6 bases, with 11 bases spanning the gap. Germline V gene sequence: CDR1 MNHEY, CDR2 SVGEGT. The CDR3 protein is CASSGVLSQPQHF. The CDR3, as DNA: TGTGCCAGCAGTGGGGTTTTGAGTCAGCCCCAGCATTTT.

V is TRBV28 and J is TRBJ2-1, with D tentatively TRBD2 (5 bases). CDR1 is MDHEN, CDR2 SYDVKM, per germline. V was shortened by 4 bases and J by 9 bases, with 16 bases between the two germline ends. The CDR3 has 14 amino acids. The CDR3 bases are TGTGCCAGCAGTTCTATGAACCATGGGAGTGAGCAGTTCTTC. Its translation is CASSSMNHGSEQFF.

This clonotype was counted ten times or more. This chain joins TRBV6-2 or TRBV6-3 and TRBJ2-7; D is undetermined. Germline V lookup: CDR1 MNHEY, CDR2 SVGEGT. V gave up 8 bases and J gave up 0 bases, with 11 bases separating them. This CDR3 contains 13 residues. The CDR3 protein is CASCAGHSYEQYF. The CDR3 DNA reads as TGTGCCAGCTGTGCCGGGCACTCCTACGAGCAGTACTTC.

The chain has TRBV12-3 or TRBV12-4 and TRBJ2-3; D is undetermined. CDR3 length equals 13 residues. Trimming stripped 6 bases from V and 2 bases from J, with 9 bases between. The CDR3 nucleotides are TGTGCCAGCAGGGACGGCCCCACAGATACGCAGTATTTT. It yields the protein CASRDGPTDTQYF.

This sequence joins TRBV29-1 and TRBJ1-1; 8 nucleotides agree with TRBD1. CDR3 length equals 14 residues. CDR1 and CDR2 (germline): SQVTM, ANQGSEA. V lost 6 bases to trimming and J lost 2 bases; unmatched junction nucleotides: 8. CDR3 sequence: CSVMVTGANTEAFF. The CDR3 DNA sequence: TGCAGCGTGATGGTGACAGGGGCCAACACTGAAGCTTTCTTT.

This clonotype was seen a handful of times. The rearrangement joins TRBV6-5 to TRBJ1-1; no reliable D call. The germline gives CDR1 MNHEY, CDR2 SVGAGI. This CDR3 is built from 14 residues. Between the trimmed V and J ends, which lost 0 bases and 4 bases, there was a span of 9 bases. The CDR3 DNA follows: TGTGCCAGCAGTTACTCGCCCCCCTCCACTGAAGCTTTCTTT. This codes for CASSYSPPSTEAFF.

This clonotype has just a few counts. V and J are TRBV6-5 and TRBJ2-2; D is possibly TRBD2 (6 bases). Trimming removed 4 bases at V and 4 bases at J, with 13 bases between. The CDR3 consists of 15 residues. Germline V gene sequence: CDR1 MNHEY, CDR2 SVGAGI. The CDR3 spells CASSSQGGGTGELFF. The CDR3 DNA sequence: TGTGCCAGCAGTTCGCAGGGAGGTGGCACCGGGGAGCTGTTTTTT.

This clonotype was observed at least ten times. This sequence joins TRBV7-2 and TRBJ1-1, with no clear D. This CDR3 is built from 13 residues. Germline V gene data show CDR1 as SGHTA and CDR2 as FQGNSA. The V end lost 4 bases, the J end lost 0 bases, and 6 bases lay between the germline ends. The DNA for the CDR3 is TGTGCCAGCAGCTGGTACATGAACACTGAAGCTTTCTTT. It translates to CASSWYMNTEAFF. Looking up the rest from reference TRBV7-2 and TRBJ1-1 gives the full variable domain: GAGVSQSPSNKVTEKGKDVELRCDPISGHTALYWYRQSLGQGLEFLIYFQGNSAPDKSGLPSDRFSAERTGGSVSTLTIQRTQQEDSAVYLCASSWYMNTEAFFGQGTRLTVV.

This clonotype was seen ten or more times. The rearrangement uses TRBV6-1 and TRBJ2-7; 10 nucleotides line up with TRBD1. Germline V gives CDR1 MNHNS, CDR2 SASEGT. This CDR3 is 13 amino acids long. Unmatched junction bases numbered 1, after V lost 6 bases and J lost 2 bases. The CDR3 protein is CASRGQGAYEQYF. As DNA, the CDR3 is TGTGCCAGCAGAGGACAGGGGGCCTACGAGCAGTACTTC.

This clonotype was picked up a small number of times. A much larger clone differs by one base, so this may be a read error. The gene calls are TRBV12-3 or TRBV12-4 and TRBJ2-7, with D perhaps matching TRBD1 (5 bases). This CDR3 spans 11 amino acids. CDR3 DNA: TGTGCCAGCAGTTTTAGGGGCATGCAGTGCTTC. Its protein is CASSFRGMQCF.

At least ten counts were recorded for this clonotype. The chain carries TRBV27 and TRBJ1-1, with unresolved D. The CDR3 loop spans 14 amino acids. Germline V gene data show CDR1 as MNHEY and CDR2 as SMNVEV (reference sequence). Trimming took 4 bases from V and 4 from J, leaving 13 bases between them. DNA of the CDR3: TGTGCCAGCAGTTCTGGACTGTTTAGCACTGAAGCTTTCTTT. Translated: CASSSGLFSTEAFF.

This clonotype occurred a few times. The chain employs TRBV7-9 and TRBJ1-2; tentatively, D is TRBD1 (5 bases). Deletions cut 7 bases from V and 3 bases from J, with 15 bases between. The length of the CDR3 is 14 residues. Germline V lookup: CDR1 SEHNR, CDR2 FQNEAQ (reference sequence). CDR3 in DNA: TGTGCCAGCATCCTTTCTGGGGGAGACTATGGCTACACCTTC. Amino acids: CASILSGGDYGYTF.

V usage is TRBV7-2 and J usage is TRBJ2-1; D gene ambiguous. The J call is doubtful: the DNA matches TRBJ2-5 better. Germline CDR1 reads SGHTA; CDR2 reads FQGNSA. The CDR3 is made up of 14 amino acids. The CDR3 bases are TGTGCCAGCAGCCCCGGGCGGCAAGGAGAGACCCAGTACTTC. Translation: CASSPGRQGETQYF.

A word on this clonotype: One base away lies a much larger clone, so this may be a sequencing read error. The CDR3 nucleotides read TGTGCCAGCAGTCATGCCTTCAATCAGCCCCAGCATTTT. Amino acid sequence: CASSHAFNQPQHF. The rearrangement links TRBV6-2 or TRBV6-3 to TRBJ1-5; D ambiguous. Germline V CDR1 and CDR2: MNHEY, SVGEGT. This CDR3 spans 13 amino acids. V lost 5 bases to trimming and J lost 3 bases, with 8 bases between them.

On this clonotype itself: Germline is not matched at one junction end, which may reflect a read error. The V gene is TRBV18, the J gene TRBJ2-7, with D possibly being TRBD1 or TRBD2 (5 bases each). This CDR3 spans 12 amino acids. In germline, CDR1 is KGHSH, CDR2 LQKENI. The CDR3 sequence: CASSPRGYGQYF. CDR3 bases: TGTGCCAGCTCACCGAGGGGCTACGGGCAGTACTTC.